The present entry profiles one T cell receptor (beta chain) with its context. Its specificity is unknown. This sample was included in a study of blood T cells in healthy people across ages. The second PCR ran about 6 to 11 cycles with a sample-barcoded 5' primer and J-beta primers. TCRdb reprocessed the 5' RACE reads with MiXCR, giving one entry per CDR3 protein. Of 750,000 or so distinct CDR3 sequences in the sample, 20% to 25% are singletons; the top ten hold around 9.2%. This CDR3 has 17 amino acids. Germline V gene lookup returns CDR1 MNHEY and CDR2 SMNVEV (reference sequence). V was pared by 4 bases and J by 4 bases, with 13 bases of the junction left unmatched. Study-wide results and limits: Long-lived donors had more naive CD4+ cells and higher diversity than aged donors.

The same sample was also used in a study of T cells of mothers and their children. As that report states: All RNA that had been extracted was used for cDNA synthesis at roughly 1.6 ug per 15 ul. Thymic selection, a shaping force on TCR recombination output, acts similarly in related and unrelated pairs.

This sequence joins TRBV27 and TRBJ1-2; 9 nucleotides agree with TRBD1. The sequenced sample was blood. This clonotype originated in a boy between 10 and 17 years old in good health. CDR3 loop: CASSSHASQGAGYGYTF. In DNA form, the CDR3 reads TGTGCCAGCAGTTCACACGCCTCACAGGGGGCAGGCTATGGCTACACCTTC.